This T cell receptor (beta chain) comes out of a study of T cell responses to AZD1222 COVID-19 vaccine. Findings and caveats of the study: Among AZD1222 vaccinees, only six were seropositive at baseline. Spike-specific TCRs gained breadth and depth after people received two AZD1222 doses.

J gave up 6 bases and V 3 bases, and 13 bases lay outside the gene matches. CDR3 length: 16 residues. Germline-derived CDR1 and CDR2 are LNHDA and SQIVND (reference sequence). TCRdb's copy holds only in-frame clones and misses some; the assay was immunoSEQ multiplex PCR. The table lists 130,000 to 150,000 clones, around 90% of them singletons. Details on this clone: The target antigen is unknown.

This sample comprised peripheral blood, obtained on day 0 of AZD1222 vaccination. The chain has TRBV19 and TRBJ1-1; 7 nucleotides line up with TRBD1. The receptor was isolated from an adult in good health. Here the CDR3 DNA reads TGTGCCAGTAGTATCGGTCAGGTCAGGGGGACCTCTGAAGCTTTCTTT. Residues: CASSIGQVRGTSEAFF.